The T cell receptor beta chain described here comes from a study of cytotoxic CD8 clonotypes in ibrutinib-treated CLL. General study points: Sampling times (in sustained-remission versus progressing patients) were not the same.

The method was immunoSEQ multiplex PCR; TCRdb's version includes in-frame clones alone and lacks a portion of them. The sample contains some 85,000 clones, roughly three quarters of which appear only once. Concerning this clone: Its antigen is as yet unknown.

CDR1 and CDR2 from the germline V gene are MNHNS and SASEGT. Trimming cost V 5 bases and J 1 base, with 11 bases left between them. The CDR3 runs to 14 residues. This sequence joins TRBV6-1 and TRBJ1-2, with a weak D call TRBD1 (6 bases). The specimen was PBMCs, collected after 24 months of ibrutinib treatment. This receptor was obtained from a human donor with chronic lymphocytic leukemia. For the CDR3, the DNA is TGTGCCAGCAGTCGGAGACAGGTTAACTATGGCTACACCTTC. Its protein product is CASSRRQVNYGYTF.